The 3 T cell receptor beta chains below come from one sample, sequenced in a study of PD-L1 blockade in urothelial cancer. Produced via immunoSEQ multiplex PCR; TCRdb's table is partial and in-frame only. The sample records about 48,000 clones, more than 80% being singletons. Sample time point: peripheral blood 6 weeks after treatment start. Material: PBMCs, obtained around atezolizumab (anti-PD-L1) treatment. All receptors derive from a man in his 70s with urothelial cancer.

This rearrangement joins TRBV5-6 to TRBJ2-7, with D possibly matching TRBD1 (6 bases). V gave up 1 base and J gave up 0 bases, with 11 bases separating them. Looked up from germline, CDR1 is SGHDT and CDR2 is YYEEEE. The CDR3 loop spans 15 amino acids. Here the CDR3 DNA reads TGTGCCAGCAGCTTGAGGGACACCGCCTCCTACGAGCAGTACTTC. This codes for CASSLRDTASYEQYF.

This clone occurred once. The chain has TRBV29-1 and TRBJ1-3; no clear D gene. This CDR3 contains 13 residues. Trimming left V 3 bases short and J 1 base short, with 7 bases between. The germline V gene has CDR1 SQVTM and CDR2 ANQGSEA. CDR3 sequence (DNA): TGCAGCGTTGAGCGGGGTTCTGGAAACACCATATATTTT. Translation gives CSVERGSGNTIYF.

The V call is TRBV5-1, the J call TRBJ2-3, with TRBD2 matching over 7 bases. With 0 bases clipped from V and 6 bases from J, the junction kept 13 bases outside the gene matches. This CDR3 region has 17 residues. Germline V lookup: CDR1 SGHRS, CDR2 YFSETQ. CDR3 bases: TGCGCCAGCAGCTTGGTGTATGAGGCGGGAGTGACGGATACGCAGTATTTT. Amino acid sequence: CASSLVYEAGVTDTQYF. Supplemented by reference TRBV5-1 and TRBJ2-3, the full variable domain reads KAGVTQTPRYLIKTRGQQVTLSCSPISGHRSVSWYQQTPGQGLQFLFEYFSETQRNKGNFPGRFSGRQFSNSRSEMNVSTLELGDSALYLCASSLVYEAGVTDTQYFGPGTRLTVL.